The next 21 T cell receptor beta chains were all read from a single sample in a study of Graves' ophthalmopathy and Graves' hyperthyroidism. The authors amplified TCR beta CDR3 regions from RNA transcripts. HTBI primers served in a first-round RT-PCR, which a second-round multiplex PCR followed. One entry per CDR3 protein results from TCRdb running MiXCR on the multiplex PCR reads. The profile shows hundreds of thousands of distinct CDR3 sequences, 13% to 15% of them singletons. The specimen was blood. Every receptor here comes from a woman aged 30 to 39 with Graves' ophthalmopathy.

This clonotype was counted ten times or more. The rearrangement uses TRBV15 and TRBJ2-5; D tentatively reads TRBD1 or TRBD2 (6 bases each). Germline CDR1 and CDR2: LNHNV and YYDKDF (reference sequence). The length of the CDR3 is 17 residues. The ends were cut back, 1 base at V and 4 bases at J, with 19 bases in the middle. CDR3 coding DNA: TGTGCCACCAGCAGAGTAGGGGGGAGAGGGATCGGAGAGACCCAGTACTTC. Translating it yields CATSRVGGRGIGETQYF.

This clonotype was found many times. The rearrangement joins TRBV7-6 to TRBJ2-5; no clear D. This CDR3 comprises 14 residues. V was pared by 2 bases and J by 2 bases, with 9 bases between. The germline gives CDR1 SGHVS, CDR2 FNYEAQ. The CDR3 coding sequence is TGTGCCAGCAGCTTAAGCGCCGCTCAAGAGACCCAGTACTTC. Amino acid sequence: CASSLSAAQETQYF.

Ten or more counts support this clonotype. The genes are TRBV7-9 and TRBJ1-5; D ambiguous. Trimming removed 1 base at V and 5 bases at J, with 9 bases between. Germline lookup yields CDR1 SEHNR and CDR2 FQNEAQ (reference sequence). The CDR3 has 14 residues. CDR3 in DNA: TGTGCCAGCAGCTTAGATGGGTGGCATCAGCCCCAGCATTTT. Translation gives CASSLDGWHQPQHF.

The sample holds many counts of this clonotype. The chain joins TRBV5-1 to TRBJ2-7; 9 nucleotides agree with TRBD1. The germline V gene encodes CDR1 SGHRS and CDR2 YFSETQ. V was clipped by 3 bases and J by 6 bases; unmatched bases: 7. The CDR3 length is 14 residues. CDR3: CASSWGQGRGEQYF. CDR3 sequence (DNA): TGCGCCAGCAGCTGGGGACAGGGACGTGGCGAGCAGTACTTC.

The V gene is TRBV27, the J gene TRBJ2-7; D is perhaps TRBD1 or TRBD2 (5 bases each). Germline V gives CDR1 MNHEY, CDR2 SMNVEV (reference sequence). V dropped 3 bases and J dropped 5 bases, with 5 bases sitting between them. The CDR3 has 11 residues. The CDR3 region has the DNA TGTGCCAGCAGTTTGGGGGACGAGCAGTACGTC. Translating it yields CASSLGDEQYV.

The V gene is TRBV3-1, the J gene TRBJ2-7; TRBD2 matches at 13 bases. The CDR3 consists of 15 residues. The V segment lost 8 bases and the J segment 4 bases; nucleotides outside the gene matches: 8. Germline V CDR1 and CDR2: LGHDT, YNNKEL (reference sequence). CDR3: CASGPLAGGVYEQYF. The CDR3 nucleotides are TGTGCCAGCGGCCCACTAGCGGGAGGGGTTTACGAGCAGTACTTC.

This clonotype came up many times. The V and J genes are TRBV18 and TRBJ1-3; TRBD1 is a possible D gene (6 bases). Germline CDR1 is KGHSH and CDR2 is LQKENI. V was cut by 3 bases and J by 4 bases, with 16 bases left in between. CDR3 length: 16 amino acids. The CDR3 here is CASSPSPSGDGNTIYF. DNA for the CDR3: TGTGCCAGCTCACCCTCGCCGTCAGGGGACGGAAACACCATATATTTT.

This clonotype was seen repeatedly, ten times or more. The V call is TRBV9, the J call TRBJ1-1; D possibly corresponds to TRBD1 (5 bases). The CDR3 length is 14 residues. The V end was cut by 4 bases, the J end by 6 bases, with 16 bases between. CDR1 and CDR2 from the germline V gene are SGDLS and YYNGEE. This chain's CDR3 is CASSLGTLGAEAFF. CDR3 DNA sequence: TGTGCCAGCAGCTTAGGGACCTTAGGCGCTGAAGCTTTCTTT.

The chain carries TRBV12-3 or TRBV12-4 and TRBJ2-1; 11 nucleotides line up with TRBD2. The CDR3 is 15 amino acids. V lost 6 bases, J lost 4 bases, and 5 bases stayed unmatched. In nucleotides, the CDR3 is TGTGCCAGCAGGGAGTCTAGCGGGGGGTACAATGAGCAGTTCTTC. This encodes CASRESSGGYNEQFF.

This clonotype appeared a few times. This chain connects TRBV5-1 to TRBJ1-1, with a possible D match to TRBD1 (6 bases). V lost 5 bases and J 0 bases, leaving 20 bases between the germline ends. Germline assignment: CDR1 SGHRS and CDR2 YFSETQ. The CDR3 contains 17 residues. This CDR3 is CASRIREGGVMNTEAFF. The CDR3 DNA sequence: TGCGCCAGCAGGATAAGGGAGGGGGGGGTCATGAACACTGAAGCTTTCTTT.

The CDR3 region has the DNA TGCAGCGTTGACTTGACATATAGCAATCAGCCCCAGCATTTT. It specifies CSVDLTYSNQPQHF. The chain joins TRBV29-1 to TRBJ1-5; no firm D call. Looked up from germline, CDR1 is SQVTM and CDR2 is ANQGSEA. The CDR3 has 14 amino acids. V was pared by 3 bases and J by 0 bases, with 9 bases between.

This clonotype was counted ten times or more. In nucleotides, the CDR3 is TGCAGTGCTCCTAGGTTTGGCGGGGTTCCACAAGAGACCCAGTACTTC. This translates into CSAPRFGGVPQETQYF. The chain couples TRBV20-1 to TRBJ2-5, with D maybe TRBD2 (6 bases). In germline, CDR1 is DFQATT, CDR2 SNEGSKA (reference sequence). The CDR3 has 16 amino acids. V lost 5 bases and J 2 bases, leaving 21 bases between the germline ends.

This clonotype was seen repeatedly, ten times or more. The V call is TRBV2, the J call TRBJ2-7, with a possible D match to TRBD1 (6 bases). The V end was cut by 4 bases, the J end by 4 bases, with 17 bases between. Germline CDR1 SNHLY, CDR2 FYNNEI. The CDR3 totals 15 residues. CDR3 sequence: CASSGGADREYEQYF. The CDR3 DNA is TGTGCCAGCAGTGGCGGCGCGGACAGAGAGTACGAGCAGTACTTC.

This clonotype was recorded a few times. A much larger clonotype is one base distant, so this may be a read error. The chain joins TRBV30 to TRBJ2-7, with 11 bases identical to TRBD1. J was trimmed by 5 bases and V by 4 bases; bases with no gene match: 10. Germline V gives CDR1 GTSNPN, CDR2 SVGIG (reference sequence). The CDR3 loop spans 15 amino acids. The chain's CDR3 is CAWIPPWTGGHEQYF. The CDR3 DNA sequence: TGTGCCTGGATTCCCCCGTGGACAGGGGGCCACGAGCAGTACTTC.

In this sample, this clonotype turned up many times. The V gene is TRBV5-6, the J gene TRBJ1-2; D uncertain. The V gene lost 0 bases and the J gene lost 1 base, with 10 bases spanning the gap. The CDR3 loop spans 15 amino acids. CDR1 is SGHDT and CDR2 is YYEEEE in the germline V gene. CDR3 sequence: CASSLVPDGNYGYTF. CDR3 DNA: TGTGCCAGCAGCTTGGTCCCGGACGGTAACTATGGCTACACCTTC. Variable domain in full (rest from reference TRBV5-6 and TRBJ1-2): DAGVTQSPTHLIKTRGQQVTLRCSPKSGHDTVSWYQQALGQGPQFIFQYYEEEERQRGNFPDRFSGHQFPNYSSELNVNALLLGDSALYLCASSLVPDGNYGYTFGSGTRLTVV.

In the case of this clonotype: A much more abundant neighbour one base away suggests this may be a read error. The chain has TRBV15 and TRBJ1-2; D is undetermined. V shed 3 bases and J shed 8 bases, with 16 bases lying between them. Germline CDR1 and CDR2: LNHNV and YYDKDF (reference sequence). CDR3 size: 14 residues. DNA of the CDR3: TGTGCCACCAGCAGGGCGTCGGAGGCGCAAGGCTACACCTTC. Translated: CATSRASEAQGYTF.

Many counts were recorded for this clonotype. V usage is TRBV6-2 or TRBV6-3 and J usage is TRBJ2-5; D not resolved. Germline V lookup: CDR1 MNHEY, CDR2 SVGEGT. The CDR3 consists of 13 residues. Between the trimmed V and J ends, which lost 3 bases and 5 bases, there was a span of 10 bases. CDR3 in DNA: TGTGCCAGCAGTTATCCAGTCCAGGAGACCCAGTACTTC. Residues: CASSYPVQETQYF.

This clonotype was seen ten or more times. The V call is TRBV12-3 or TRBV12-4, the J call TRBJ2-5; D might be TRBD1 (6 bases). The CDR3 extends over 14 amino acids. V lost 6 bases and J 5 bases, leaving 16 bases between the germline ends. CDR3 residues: CASSPGAPGETQYF. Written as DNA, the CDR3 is TGTGCCAGCAGCCCAGGGGCCCCTGGGGAGACCCAGTACTTC.

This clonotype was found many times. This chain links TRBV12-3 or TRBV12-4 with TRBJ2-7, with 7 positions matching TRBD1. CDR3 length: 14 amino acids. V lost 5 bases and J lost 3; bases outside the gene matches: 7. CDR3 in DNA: TGTGCCAGCAGTACCCGGACAGGACGCTACGAGCAGTACTTC. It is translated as CASSTRTGRYEQYF.

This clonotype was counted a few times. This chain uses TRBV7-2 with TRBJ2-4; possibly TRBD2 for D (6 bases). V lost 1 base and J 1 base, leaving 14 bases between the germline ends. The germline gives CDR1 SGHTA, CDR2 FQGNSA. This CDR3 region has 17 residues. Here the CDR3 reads CASSLEVAAHAKNIQYF. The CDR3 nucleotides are TGTGCCAGCAGCTTAGAAGTAGCGGCACACGCCAAAAACATTCAGTACTTC. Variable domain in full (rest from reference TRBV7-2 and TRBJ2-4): GAGVSQSPSNKVTEKGKDVELRCDPISGHTALYWYRQSLGQGLEFLIYFQGNSAPDKSGLPSDRFSAERTGGSVSTLTIQRTQQEDSAVYLCASSLEVAAHAKNIQYFGAGTRLSVL.

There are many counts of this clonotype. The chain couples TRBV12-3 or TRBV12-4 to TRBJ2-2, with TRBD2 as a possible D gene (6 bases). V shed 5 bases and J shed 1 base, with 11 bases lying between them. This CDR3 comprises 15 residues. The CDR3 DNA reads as TGTGCCAGCAGTCGGCGGGATTGGAACACCGGGGAGCTGTTTTTT. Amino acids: CASSRRDWNTGELFF.